Following are 11 T cell receptor beta chains from one sample sequenced in a study of shared clonotypes between healthy human individuals. Sequenced by immunoSEQ multiplex PCR; TCRdb stores in-frame clones only, minus some. Of around 2.1 million clones in the sample, about 94% were seen once. Specimen: naive CD4+ T cells sorted from blood. This sample's subset: CD45RA+ positively selected. These receptor sequences come from a man aged 18 to 30 in good health.

The chain has TRBV6-6 and TRBJ1-2; D is undetermined. CDR3 size: 14 residues. Germline V CDR1 and CDR2: MNHNY, SVGAGI (reference sequence). Trimming removed 7 bases from V and 1 base from J, with 13 bases in between. This CDR3 is CASIAAELNYGYTF. The DNA for the CDR3 is TGTGCCAGCATCGCGGCAGAACTTAACTATGGCTACACCTTC.

The chain is built from TRBV11-1 and TRBJ2-1; D is possibly TRBD1 (5 bases). The V and J ends lost 3 bases and 1 base respectively, with 13 bases between them. Germline V lookup: CDR1 SGHAT, CDR2 FQDESV (reference sequence). This CDR3 comprises 16 residues. The CDR3 loop reads CASSFMWGSSYNEQFF. The CDR3 bases are TGTGCCAGCAGCTTTATGTGGGGCTCTTCCTACAATGAGCAGTTCTTC.

This sequence joins TRBV5-4 and TRBJ2-3; 10 bases are a match to TRBD1. V was pared by 0 bases and J by 6 bases, with 7 bases of the junction left unmatched. The CDR3 loop spans 16 amino acids. Germline lookup yields CDR1 SGHNT and CDR2 YYREEE (reference sequence). The CDR3, as DNA: TGTGCCAGCAGCTTGGGGGTGACAGGGGGCTCTGATACGCAGTATTTT. Protein product: CASSLGVTGGSDTQYF.

This clone was seen just once. The rearrangement links TRBV6-1 to TRBJ1-5, with 8 bases aligning to TRBD1. The trim removed 4 bases at V and 6 bases at J, leaving 2 bases unmatched. CDR3 length equals 13 residues. From germline, CDR1 is MNHNS and CDR2 SASEGT. CDR3 DNA sequence: TGTGCCAGCAGTGCAGGGGGCGGTCAGCCCCAGCATTTT. It yields the protein CASSAGGGQPQHF.

The chain has TRBV6-1 and TRBJ1-2; 8 bases fit TRBD1. The CDR3 totals 13 residues. Germline trimming cut 2 bases from V and 12 bases from J; bases unmatched to any gene: 8. Germline-derived CDR1 and CDR2 are MNHNS and SASEGT. The CDR3 loop reads CASSESRDRSNTF. The CDR3 DNA reads TGTGCCAGCAGTGAAAGCCGGGACAGGTCCAACACCTTC.

With regard to this clone: At the DNA level, this CDR3 is encoded by other sequences in the same sample as well. The rearrangement links TRBV9 to TRBJ2-5; 8 bases match TRBD1. The CDR3 spans 16 residues. CDR1 is SGDLS and CDR2 is YYNGEE in the germline V gene. The ends lost 0 bases at V and 2 bases at J; junction bases unmatched: 6. The CDR3 loop is CASSVGSGGGQETQYF. The CDR3 DNA reads as TGTGCCAGCAGCGTAGGTTCAGGGGGCGGACAAGAGACCCAGTACTTC.

The genes are TRBV29-1 and TRBJ2-2, with D uncertain. Germline-derived CDR1 and CDR2 are SQVTM and ANQGSEA. V shed 6 bases and J shed 1 base, with 12 bases lying between them. The CDR3 is made up of 14 amino acids. The CDR3 DNA sequence: TGCAGCGTATCGGGTGACGAGAACACCGGGGAGCTGTTTTTT. Translation: CSVSGDENTGELFF.

This sequence joins TRBV6-5 and TRBJ2-7, with TRBD1 as a possible D gene (6 bases). Looked up from germline, CDR1 is MNHEY and CDR2 is SVGAGI. The V end was cut by 6 bases, the J end by 1 base, with 16 bases between. The CDR3 loop spans 15 amino acids. As DNA, the CDR3 is TGTGCCAGCAGCCGAGATCCTGGACAGTCCTACGAGCAGTACTTC. It specifies CASSRDPGQSYEQYF.

The chain joins TRBV20-1 to TRBJ2-7; D unresolved. The V end lost 3 bases, the J end lost 3 bases, and 6 bases lay between the germline ends. Germline V gene sequence: CDR1 DFQATT, CDR2 SNEGSKA (reference sequence). The CDR3 extends over 11 amino acids. This chain's CDR3 is CSASTHYEQYF. DNA for the CDR3: TGCAGTGCTAGTACCCACTACGAGCAGTACTTC.

J is TRBJ1-2 and V is TRBV25-1; D unclear. The CDR3 is 16 residues long. CDR1 and CDR2 (germline): MGHDK, SYGVNS. The V and J ends lost 4 bases and 4 bases respectively, with 19 bases between them. The CDR3 region has the DNA TGTGCCAGCAGTGGGGTGGCACCCTCGCCTCCCTATGGCTACACCTTC. Protein: CASSGVAPSPPYGYTF.

The chain combines TRBV6-6 with TRBJ1-1; D is unclear. Germline V CDR1 and CDR2: MNHNY, SVGAGI (reference sequence). The germline V and J ends were trimmed by 3 bases and 5 bases, with 10 bases remaining between them. CDR3 length: 13 amino acids. Here the CDR3 reads CASSYGVRTEAFF. The DNA for the CDR3 is TGTGCCAGCAGTTATGGGGTAAGGACTGAAGCTTTCTTT.